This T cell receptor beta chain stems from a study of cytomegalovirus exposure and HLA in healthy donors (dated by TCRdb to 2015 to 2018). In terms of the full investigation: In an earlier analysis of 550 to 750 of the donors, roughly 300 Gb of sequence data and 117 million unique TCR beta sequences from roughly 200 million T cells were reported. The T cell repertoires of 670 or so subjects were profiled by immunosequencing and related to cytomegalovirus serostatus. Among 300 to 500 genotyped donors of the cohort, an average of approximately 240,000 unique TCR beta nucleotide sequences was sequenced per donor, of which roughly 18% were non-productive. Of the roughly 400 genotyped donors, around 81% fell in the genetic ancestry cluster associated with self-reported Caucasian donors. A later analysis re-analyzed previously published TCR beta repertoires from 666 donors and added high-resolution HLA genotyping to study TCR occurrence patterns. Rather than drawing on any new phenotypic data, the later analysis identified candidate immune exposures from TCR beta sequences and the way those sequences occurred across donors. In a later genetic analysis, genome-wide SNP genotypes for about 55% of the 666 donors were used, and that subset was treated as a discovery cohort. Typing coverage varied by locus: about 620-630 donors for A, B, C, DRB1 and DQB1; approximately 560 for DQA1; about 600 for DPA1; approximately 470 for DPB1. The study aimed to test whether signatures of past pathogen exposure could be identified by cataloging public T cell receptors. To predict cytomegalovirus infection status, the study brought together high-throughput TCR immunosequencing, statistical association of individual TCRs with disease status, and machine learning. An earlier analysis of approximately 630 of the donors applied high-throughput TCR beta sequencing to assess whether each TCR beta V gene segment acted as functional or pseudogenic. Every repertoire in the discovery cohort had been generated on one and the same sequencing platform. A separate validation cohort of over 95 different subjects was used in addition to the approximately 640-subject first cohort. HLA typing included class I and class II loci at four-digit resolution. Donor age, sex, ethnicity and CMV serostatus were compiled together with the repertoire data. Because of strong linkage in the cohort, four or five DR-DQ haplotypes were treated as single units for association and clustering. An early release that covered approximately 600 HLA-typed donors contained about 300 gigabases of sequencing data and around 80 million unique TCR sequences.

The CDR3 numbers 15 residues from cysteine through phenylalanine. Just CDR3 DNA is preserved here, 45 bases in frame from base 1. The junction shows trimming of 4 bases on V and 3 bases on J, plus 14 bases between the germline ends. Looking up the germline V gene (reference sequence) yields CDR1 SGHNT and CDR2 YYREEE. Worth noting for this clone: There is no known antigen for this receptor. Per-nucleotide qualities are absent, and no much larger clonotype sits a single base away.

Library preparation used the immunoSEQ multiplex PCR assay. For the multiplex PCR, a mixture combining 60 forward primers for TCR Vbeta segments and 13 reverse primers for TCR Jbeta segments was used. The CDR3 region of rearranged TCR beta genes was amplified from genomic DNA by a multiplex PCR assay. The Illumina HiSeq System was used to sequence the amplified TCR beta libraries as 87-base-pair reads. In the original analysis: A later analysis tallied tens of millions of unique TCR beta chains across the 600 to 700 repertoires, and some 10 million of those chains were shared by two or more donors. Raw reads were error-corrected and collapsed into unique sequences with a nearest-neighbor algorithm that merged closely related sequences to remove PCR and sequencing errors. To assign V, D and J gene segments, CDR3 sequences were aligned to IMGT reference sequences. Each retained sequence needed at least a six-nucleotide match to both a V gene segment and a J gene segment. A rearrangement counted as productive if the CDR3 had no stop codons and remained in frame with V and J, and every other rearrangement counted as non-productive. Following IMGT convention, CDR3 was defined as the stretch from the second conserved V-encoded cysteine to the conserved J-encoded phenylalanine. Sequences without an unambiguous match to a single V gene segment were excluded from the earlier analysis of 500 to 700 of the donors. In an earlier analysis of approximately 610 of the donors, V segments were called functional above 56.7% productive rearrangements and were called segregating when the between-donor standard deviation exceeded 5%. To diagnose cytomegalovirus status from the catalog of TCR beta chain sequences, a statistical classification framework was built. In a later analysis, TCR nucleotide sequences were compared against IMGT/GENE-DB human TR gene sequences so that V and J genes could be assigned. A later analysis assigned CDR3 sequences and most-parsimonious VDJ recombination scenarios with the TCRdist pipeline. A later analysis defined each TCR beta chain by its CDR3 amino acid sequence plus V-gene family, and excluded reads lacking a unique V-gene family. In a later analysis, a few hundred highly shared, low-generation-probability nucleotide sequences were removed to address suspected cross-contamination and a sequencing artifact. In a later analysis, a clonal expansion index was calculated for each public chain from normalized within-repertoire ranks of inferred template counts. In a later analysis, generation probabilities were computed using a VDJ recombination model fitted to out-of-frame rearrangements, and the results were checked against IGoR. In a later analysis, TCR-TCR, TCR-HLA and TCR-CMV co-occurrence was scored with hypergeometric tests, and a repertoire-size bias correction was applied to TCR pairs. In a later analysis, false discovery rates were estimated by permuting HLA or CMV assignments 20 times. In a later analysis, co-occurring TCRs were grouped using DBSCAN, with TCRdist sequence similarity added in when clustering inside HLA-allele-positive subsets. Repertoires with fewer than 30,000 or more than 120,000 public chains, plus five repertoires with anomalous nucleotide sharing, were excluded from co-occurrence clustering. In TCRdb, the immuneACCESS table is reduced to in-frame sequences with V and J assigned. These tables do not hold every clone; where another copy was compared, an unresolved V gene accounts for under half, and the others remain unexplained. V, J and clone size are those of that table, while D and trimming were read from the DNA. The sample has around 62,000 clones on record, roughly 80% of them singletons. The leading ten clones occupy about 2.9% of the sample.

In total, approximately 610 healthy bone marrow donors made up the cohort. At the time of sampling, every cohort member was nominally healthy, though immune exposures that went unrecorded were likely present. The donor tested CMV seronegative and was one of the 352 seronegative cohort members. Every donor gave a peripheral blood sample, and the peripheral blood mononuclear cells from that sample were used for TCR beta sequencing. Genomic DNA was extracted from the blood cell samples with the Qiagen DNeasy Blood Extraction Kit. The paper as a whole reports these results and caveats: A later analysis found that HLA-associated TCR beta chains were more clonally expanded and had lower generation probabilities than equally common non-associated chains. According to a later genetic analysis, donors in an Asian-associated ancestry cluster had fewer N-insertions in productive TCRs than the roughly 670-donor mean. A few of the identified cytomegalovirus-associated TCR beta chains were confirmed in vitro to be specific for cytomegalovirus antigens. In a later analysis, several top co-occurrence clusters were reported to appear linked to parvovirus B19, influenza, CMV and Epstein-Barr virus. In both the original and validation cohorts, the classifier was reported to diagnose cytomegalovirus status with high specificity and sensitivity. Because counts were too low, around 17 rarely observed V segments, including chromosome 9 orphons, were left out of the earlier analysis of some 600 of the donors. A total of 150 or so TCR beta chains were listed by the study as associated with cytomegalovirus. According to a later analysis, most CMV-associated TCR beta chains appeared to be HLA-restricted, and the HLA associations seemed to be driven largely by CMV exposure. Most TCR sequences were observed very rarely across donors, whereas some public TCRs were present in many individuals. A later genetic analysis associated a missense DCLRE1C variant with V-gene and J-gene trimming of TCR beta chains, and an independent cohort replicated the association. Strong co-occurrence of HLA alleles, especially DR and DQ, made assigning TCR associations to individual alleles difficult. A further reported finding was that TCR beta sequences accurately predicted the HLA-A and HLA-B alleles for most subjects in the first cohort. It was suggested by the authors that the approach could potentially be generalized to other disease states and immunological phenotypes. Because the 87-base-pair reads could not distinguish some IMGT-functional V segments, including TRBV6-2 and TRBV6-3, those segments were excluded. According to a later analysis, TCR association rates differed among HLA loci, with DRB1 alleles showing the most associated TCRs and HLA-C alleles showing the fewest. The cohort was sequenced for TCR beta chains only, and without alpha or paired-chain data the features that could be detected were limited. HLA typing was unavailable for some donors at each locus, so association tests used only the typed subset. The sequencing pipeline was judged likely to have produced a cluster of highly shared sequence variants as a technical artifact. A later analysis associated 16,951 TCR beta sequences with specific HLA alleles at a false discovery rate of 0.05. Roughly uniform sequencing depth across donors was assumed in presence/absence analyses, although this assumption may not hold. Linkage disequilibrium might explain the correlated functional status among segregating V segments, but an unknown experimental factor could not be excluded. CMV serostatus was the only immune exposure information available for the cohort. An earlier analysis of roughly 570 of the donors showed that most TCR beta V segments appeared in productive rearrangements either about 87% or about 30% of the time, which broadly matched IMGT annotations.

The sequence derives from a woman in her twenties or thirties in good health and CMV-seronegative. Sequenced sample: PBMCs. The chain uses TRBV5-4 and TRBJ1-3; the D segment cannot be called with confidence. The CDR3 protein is CASSRWSSGGNTIYF. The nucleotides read TGTGCCAGCAGCAGGTGGAGCTCCGGTGGAAACACCATATATTTT.